Shown below are 8 T cell receptor beta chains from a single sample sequenced in a study of cytomegalovirus exposure and HLA in healthy donors. The PCR employed 60 Vbeta primers together with 13 Jbeta primers. Assay: immunoSEQ multiplex PCR; the TCRdb copy retains only in-frame clones and omits some. The sample gives fewer than 150,000 clones, 67% of which show up once; over 6.5% is in the top ten. Sequenced input: PBMCs. These receptors all come from a man in his late teens or twenties in good health and CMV-seropositive.

Only one count was recorded for this clone. The V and J genes are TRBV6-5 and TRBJ1-1, with D tentatively TRBD1 (5 bases). V gave up 5 bases and J gave up 4 bases, with 14 bases separating them. Germline values: CDR1 MNHEY, CDR2 SVGAGI. CDR3 size: 14 residues. The CDR3, as DNA: TGTGCCAGCAGTAGGGGCGGGGTGGGCACTGAAGCTTTCTTT. Protein product: CASSRGGVGTEAFF.

This chain links TRBV9 with TRBJ2-2; D is perhaps TRBD2 (5 bases). The CDR3 has 15 amino acids. V lost 1 base to trimming and J lost 1 base, with 8 bases between them. Germline V CDR1 and CDR2: SGDLS, YYNGEE. DNA of the CDR3: TGTGCCAGCAGCGTACGGAGCGGGAACACCGGGGAGCTGTTTTTT. It encodes CASSVRSGNTGELFF.

The chain uses TRBV7-9 and TRBJ1-6; no clear D gene. The CDR3 has 14 residues. The germline V gene has CDR1 SEHNR and CDR2 FQNEAQ (reference sequence). Trimming pared 1 base from V and 4 bases from J, leaving 5 bases between. This chain's CDR3 is CASSLGEYNSPLHF. CDR3 in DNA: TGTGCCAGCAGCTTAGGGGAGTATAATTCACCCCTCCACTTT.

The V and J genes are TRBV2 and TRBJ2-7; D gene uncertain. The length of the CDR3 is 11 residues. Per germline, CDR1 SNHLY and CDR2 FYNNEI. With 2 bases removed from V and 10 bases from J, the gap between germline ends came to 9 bases. The CDR3 DNA sequence: TGTGCCAGCAGTGAACGACGACGACAGTACGTC. Residues: CASSERRRQYV.

This clone was found a few times. V and J are TRBV14 and TRBJ2-5; TRBD2 might be the D (6 bases). This CDR3 spans 13 amino acids. V lost 4 bases and J lost 6, with 12 bases in between. Germline V gene data show CDR1 as SGHDN and CDR2 as FVKESK. Here the CDR3 reads CASSREEGKTQYF. CDR3 nucleotides: TGTGCCAGCAGCCGTGAGGAGGGCAAGACCCAGTACTTC.

This clone was found once. CDR3 residues: CASSLEFNSPLHF. The CDR3 DNA reads as TGTGCCAGCAGCTTGGAGTTTAATTCACCCCTCCACTTT. The chain uses TRBV7-2 and TRBJ1-6; no clear D gene. V lost 3 bases and J 6 bases, leaving 6 bases between the germline ends. Germline V CDR1 and CDR2: SGHTA, FQGNSA. This CDR3 spans 13 amino acids.

V and J are TRBV5-1 and TRBJ2-3; D is undetermined. V was trimmed by 5 bases and J by 2 bases, leaving 6 bases between them. Looked up from germline, CDR1 is SGHRS and CDR2 is YFSETQ. This CDR3 contains 12 residues. The CDR3 region has the DNA TGCGCCAGCAGTGACTCCACAGATACGCAGTATTTT. The encoded protein is CASSDSTDTQYF.

The rearrangement uses TRBV20-1 and TRBJ2-5; no definite D call. Germline values: CDR1 DFQATT, CDR2 SNEGSKA (reference sequence). The V end lost 4 bases, the J end lost 4 bases, and 7 bases lay between the germline ends. The CDR3 runs to 11 residues. The CDR3 nucleotides read TGCAGTGCTAAGCGCGGAGAGACCCAGTACTTC. Its protein product is CSAKRGETQYF.